Presented here are 7 T cell receptor beta chains from one specimen sequenced in a study of T cell repertoires in cytomegalovirus infection. TCRdb fed the reads into MiXCR, producing one record per CDR3 protein. The table records 630,000 or so distinct CDR3 sequences, approximately 24% of them present only once. Sequences were obtained from CD8+ T cells from PBMCs. These receptors were obtained from a human donor in good health (CMV status not recorded). Some clones in this sample may be carry-over from other donors' samples.

This clonotype was picked up many times. The V gene is TRBV6-2 or TRBV6-3, the J gene TRBJ2-7; 11 nucleotides align to TRBD1. Germline V CDR1 and CDR2: MNHEY, SVGEGT. V was clipped by 6 bases and J by 1 base; unmatched bases: 5. This CDR3 comprises 15 residues. The CDR3 DNA sequence: TGTGCCAGCAGAGGACAGGGGGCCCAATCCTACGAGCAGTACGTC. It yields the protein CASRGQGAQSYEQYV.

CDR3 in DNA: TGCAGCGTTGAAGATCGGGGGACAGGGGACCCCCACTCTGGGGCCAACGTCCTGACTTTC. Encoded protein: CSVEDRGTGDPHSGANVLTF. V gene TRBV29-1 combines with J gene TRBJ2-6; 10 nucleotides align to TRBD1. The germline V gene has CDR1 SQVTM and CDR2 ANQGSEA. The CDR3 covers 20 residues. With 0 bases clipped from V and 0 bases from J, the junction kept 11 bases outside the gene matches. Complete variable domain (other parts from reference TRBV29-1 and TRBJ2-6): SAVISQKPSRDICQRGTSLTIQCQVDSQVTMMFWYRQQPGQSLTLIATANQGSEATYESGFVIDKFPISRPNLTFSTLTVSNMSPEDSSIYLCSVEDRGTGDPHSGANVLTFGAGSRLTVL.

This clonotype showed up many times. The chain has TRBV5-6 and TRBJ2-7; D possibly matches TRBD1 or TRBD2 (5 bases each). The J call may not be correct, given that the DNA end is closer to TRBJ2-3. CDR3 size: 12 residues. CDR1 is SGHDT and CDR2 is YYEEEE in the germline V gene. CDR3: CASSLSGREQYF. In nucleotides, the CDR3 is TGTGCCAGCAGCTTGTCGGGGCGAGAGCAGTATTTT.

This clonotype has more than one count but fewer than ten. In DNA form, the CDR3 reads TGTGCCAGCAGACCCGGGACAGACTATGGCTACACCTTC. Its protein product is CASRPGTDYGYTF. The gene calls are TRBV7-9 and TRBJ1-2, with 7 positions matching TRBD1. J gave up 3 bases and V 6 bases, and 4 bases lay outside the gene matches. The CDR3 is made up of 13 amino acids. Per germline, CDR1 SEHNR and CDR2 FQNEAQ (reference sequence).

This clonotype was picked up a small number of times. CDR3 in amino acids: CASSLASTLWVLEGDTQYF. DNA of the CDR3: TGTGCCAGCAGCTTGGCCTCAACCCTCTGGGTCTTGGAAGGAGATACGCAGTATTTT. The rearrangement joins TRBV5-6 to TRBJ2-3; the D is unclear. The CDR3 runs 19 residues. Trimming shortened V by 0 bases and J by 5 bases, and 25 bases separated the two germline ends. Germline CDR1 reads SGHDT; CDR2 reads YYEEEE.

CDR3 sequence (DNA): TGCGCCAGCAGCCGAGGGACTGACCTCTACGAGCAGTACTTC. Its translation is CASSRGTDLYEQYF. The chain employs TRBV4-1 and TRBJ2-7, with a possible D match to TRBD2 (6 bases). The CDR3 runs 14 residues. The V end lost 4 bases, the J end lost 3 bases, and 13 bases lay between the germline ends. Germline loops: CDR1 MGHRA, CDR2 YSYEKL.

The J gene is TRBJ2-1, the V gene TRBV7-3; unclear D gene. Germline V lookup: CDR1 SGHTA, CDR2 FQGTGA. The CDR3 spans 13 residues. V lost 7 bases and J 8 bases, leaving 15 bases between the germline ends. This chain's CDR3 is CASNDDGQDEQFF. The CDR3 DNA is TGTGCCAGCAATGACGACGGGCAGGATGAGCAGTTCTTC.